This T cell receptor beta chain was retrieved from a study of PD-1 blockade in classical Hodgkin lymphoma. The CDR3 is made up of 13 amino acids. Germline-derived CDR1 and CDR2 are MGHDK and SYGVNS. Trimming shortened V by 6 bases and J by 6 bases, and 12 bases separated the two germline ends. Only in-frame clones appear in the TCRdb table, and some are missing; sequencing was by immunoSEQ multiplex PCR. The table has approximately 80,000 clones, 75% to 90% seen once; the top ten hold around 20%. Following autologous stem cell transplantation, relapse occurred in every patient, and exposure to brentuximab vedotin varied. Complete response, partial response or progressive disease were the best responses.

This material consisted of peripheral blood mononuclear cells (PBMCs), taken at baseline. The chain employs TRBV25-1 and TRBJ2-1; no clear D. This receptor was identified in a human donor with classical Hodgkin lymphoma. This CDR3 is CASRIGLGNEQFF. The DNA of the CDR3 is TGTGCCAGCAGGATAGGGTTGGGCAATGAGCAGTTCTTC.